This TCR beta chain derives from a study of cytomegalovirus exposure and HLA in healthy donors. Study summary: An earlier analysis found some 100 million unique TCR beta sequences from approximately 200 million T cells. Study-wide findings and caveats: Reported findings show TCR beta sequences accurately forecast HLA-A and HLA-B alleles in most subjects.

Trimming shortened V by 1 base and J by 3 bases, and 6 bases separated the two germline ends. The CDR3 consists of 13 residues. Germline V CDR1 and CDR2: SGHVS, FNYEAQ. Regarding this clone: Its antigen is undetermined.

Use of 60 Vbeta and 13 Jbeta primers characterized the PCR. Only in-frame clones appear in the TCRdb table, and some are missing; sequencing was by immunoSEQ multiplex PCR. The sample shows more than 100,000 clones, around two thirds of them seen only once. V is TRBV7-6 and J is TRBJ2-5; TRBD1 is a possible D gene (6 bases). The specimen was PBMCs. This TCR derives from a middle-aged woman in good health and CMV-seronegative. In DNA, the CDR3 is TGTGCCAGCAGCTTAGACAGGGAAGAGACCCAGTACTTC. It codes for CASSLDREETQYF.